This TCR beta chain originates from a study of shared clonotypes between healthy human individuals. Genomic DNA from each subset was divided evenly over several immunoSEQ plates. The table came from immunoSEQ multiplex PCR; TCRdb's copy has only in-frame clones and leaves some out. The sample includes 2 million or so clones, roughly 95% of them seen just once. Naivety among CD8 cells was defined by CD45RO negativity and positive CCR7 selection, thereby excluding terminally differentiated effector memory CD45RA+ cells. Germline values: CDR1 LNHDA, CDR2 SQIVND (reference sequence). Between the trimmed V and J ends, which lost 5 bases and 3 bases, there was a span of 14 bases. The CDR3 is 14 residues long. General study results and limits: Rarefaction exposed incomplete sorted-subset sequencing despite large depth. Sample collection involved blood only; tissue repertoires are likely different.

A remark on this clone: The target antigen is unknown.

The chain links TRBV19 to TRBJ2-7; D not certain. The sequence was collected from a young man in good health. The sequenced sample consisted of naive CD8+ T cells sorted from blood. The CDR3 nucleotides read TGTGCCAGTAGTCTAAAGCCTGCAATCTACGAGCAGTACTTC. It specifies CASSLKPAIYEQYF.